The 24 T cell receptor beta chains listed next were all sequenced from one sample in a study of blood T cell repertoires in COVID-19. The repertoire was sequenced with immunoSEQ multiplex PCR; TCRdb's copy has only in-frame clones and lacks some. The sample gives roughly 250,000 clones, 81% of which show up once; roughly 2.9% is in the top ten. The sequencing sample was made of peripheral blood. Receptor source: a woman aged 55-75 years with active or convalescent COVID-19.

The J gene is TRBJ2-7, the V gene TRBV11-2; 11 positions agree with TRBD2. The length of the CDR3 is 18 residues. Germline V CDR1 and CDR2: SGHAT, FQNNGV. V dropped 3 bases and J dropped 0; count of bases not matched to a gene: 10. This chain's CDR3 is CASSFPTQTSGVSYEQYF. The CDR3 DNA sequence: TGTGCCAGCAGCTTTCCCACACAGACTAGCGGGGTCTCCTACGAGCAGTACTTC.

V gene TRBV6-4 combines with J gene TRBJ2-3, with TRBD2 matching over 9 bases. The ends lost 3 bases at V and 2 bases at J; junction bases unmatched: 3. CDR1 MRHNA and CDR2 SNTAGT come from the germline V gene. This CDR3 is built from 15 residues. The CDR3 reads CASSDSGGPTDTQYF. The CDR3 coding sequence is TGTGCCAGCAGTGATAGCGGGGGCCCCACAGATACGCAGTATTTT.

The CDR3 protein is CASREQGGWSNQPQHF. CDR3 coding DNA: TGTGCCAGCAGGGAGCAGGGAGGGTGGAGCAATCAGCCCCAGCATTTT. The rearrangement uses TRBV27 and TRBJ1-5, with D tentatively TRBD1 (5 bases). Germline CDR1 and CDR2: MNHEY and SMNVEV (reference sequence). The CDR3 spans 16 residues. V was shortened by 6 bases and J by 1 base, with 16 bases between the two germline ends.

V is TRBV7-3 and J is TRBJ2-1, with D perhaps TRBD2 (5 bases). CDR3 length: 15 amino acids. Trimming removed 1 base at V and 8 bases at J, with 15 bases between. Germline CDR1 is SGHTA and CDR2 is FQGTGA. The CDR3 loop is CASSLSRLEGYEQFF. CDR3 coding DNA: TGTGCCAGCAGCTTAAGCCGTCTCGAGGGATATGAGCAGTTCTTC. The full variable domain, rest sourced from reference TRBV7-3 and TRBJ2-1, is GAGVSQTPSNKVTEKGKYVELRCDPISGHTALYWYRQSLGQGPEFLIYFQGTGAADDSGLPNDRFFAVRPEGSVSTLKIQRTERGDSAVYLCASSLSRLEGYEQFFGPGTRLTVL.

V is TRBV6-5 and J is TRBJ1-2; unclear D gene. Trimming shortened V by 6 bases and J by 4 bases, and 6 bases separated the two germline ends. CDR1 is MNHEY and CDR2 is SVGAGI in the germline V gene. The CDR3 is made up of 11 amino acids. Here the CDR3 DNA reads TGTGCCAGCAGCCGGGTCTATGGCTACACCTTC. Protein sequence: CASSRVYGYTF.

This chain uses TRBV19 with TRBJ2-1; no firm D call. In germline, CDR1 is LNHDA, CDR2 SQIVND (reference sequence). Trimming removed 6 bases from V and 3 bases from J, with 9 bases in between. This CDR3 is built from 13 residues. For the CDR3, the DNA is TGTGCCAGTAGCCCCCCTAGCTACAATGAGCAGTTCTTC. Protein sequence: CASSPPSYNEQFF.

The chain combines TRBV9 with TRBJ1-2; D not certain. CDR3 size: 11 residues. V lost 7 bases and J 5 bases, leaving 9 bases between the germline ends. Germline loops: CDR1 SGDLS, CDR2 YYNGEE. The CDR3 loop is CASDRGYGYTF. The CDR3 nucleotides are TGTGCCAGCGACCGGGGATATGGCTACACCTTC.

The rearrangement joins TRBV4-1 to TRBJ2-5; D gene uncertain. The CDR3 spans 14 residues. Germline CDR1 is MGHRA and CDR2 is YSYEKL. The V gene lost 1 base and the J gene lost 4 bases, with 10 bases spanning the gap. CDR3 bases: TGCGCCAGCAGCCAAGGAGCCCTCGGAGAGACCCAGTACTTC. Translation gives CASSQGALGETQYF.

J is TRBJ2-7 and V is TRBV27, with 7 bases that match TRBD2. The germline V gene has CDR1 MNHEY and CDR2 SMNVEV (reference sequence). This CDR3 has 15 residues. V gave up 2 bases and J gave up 9 bases; unmatched junction bases: 13. The CDR3 loop is CASSLGEGPPLGQYF. The CDR3 nucleotides read TGTGCCAGCAGTTTAGGGGAGGGGCCACCGCTGGGGCAGTACTTC.

V gene TRBV30 combines with J gene TRBJ2-1; 8 bases are shared with TRBD2. The V gene end was trimmed by 1 base and the J gene end by 8 bases; junction bases not matched to a gene: 7. CDR3 size: 14 residues. Per germline, CDR1 GTSNPN and CDR2 SVGIG (reference sequence). CDR3 in amino acids: CAWSAGGPYHEQFF. The CDR3 DNA reads TGTGCCTGGAGTGCGGGGGGGCCTTACCATGAGCAGTTCTTC.

The chain couples TRBV3-1 (or the pseudogene TRBV3-2) to TRBJ1-1, with 7 nucleotides matching TRBD1. Trimming cost V 4 bases and J 1 base; bases outside gene matches: 6. This CDR3 spans 15 amino acids. CDR1 and CDR2 (germline): LGHDT, YNNKEL (reference sequence). The CDR3 reads CASSLGQTSNTEAFF. The CDR3 DNA reads as TGTGCCAGCAGCCTGGGACAGACCTCGAACACTGAAGCTTTCTTT.

J is TRBJ1-1 and V is TRBV21-1. TRBV21-1 is assigned pseudogene status. The CDR3 is 15 residues long. The CDR3 sequence is CASSKPSVTTTEAFF. Written as DNA, the CDR3 is TGTGCCAGCAGCAAACCAAGCGTCACCACCACTGAAGCTTTCTTT.

As to this clone: Other DNA sequences within the sample encode an identical CDR3. V and J are TRBV5-4 and TRBJ2-1, with 11 nucleotides matching TRBD1. Germline V gene data show CDR1 as SGHNT and CDR2 as YYREEE (reference sequence). Trimming at V came to 3 bases and at J to 4 bases, leaving 3 bases not matched to a gene. CDR3 length: 15 residues. The CDR3 DNA is TGTGCCAGCAGCTCTGGGACAGGGGGATACAATGAGCAGTTCTTC. This encodes CASSSGTGGYNEQFF.

The V and J genes are TRBV12-3 or TRBV12-4 and TRBJ1-5; no reliable D call. The ends were cut back, 6 bases at V and 4 bases at J, with 10 bases in the middle. The CDR3 contains 13 residues. Here the CDR3 DNA reads TGTGCCAGCAGCCTAGGAGAAAATCAGCCCCAGCATTTT. Encoded protein: CASSLGENQPQHF.

This clone was detected once. The J gene is TRBJ1-2, the V gene TRBV27, with 7 positions matching TRBD1. CDR1 MNHEY and CDR2 SMNVEV come from the germline V gene (reference sequence). The CDR3 is made up of 14 amino acids. V shed 4 bases and J 2 bases; nucleotides not matched to a gene: 4. The CDR3 nucleotides are TGTGCCAGCAGTTCAGGGGGGCAGAACTATGGCTACACCTTC. It encodes CASSSGGQNYGYTF.

This chain links TRBV5-5 with TRBJ2-5, with a weak D call TRBD1 (5 bases). Germline V gene sequence: CDR1 SGHKS, CDR2 YYEKEE (reference sequence). Trimming stripped 0 bases from V and 0 bases from J, with 6 bases between. CDR3 length: 14 residues. The CDR3 coding sequence is TGTGCCAGCAGCTTGGGACAGAACCAAGAGACCCAGTACTTC. Translated, it gives CASSLGQNQETQYF.

This clone was detected many times. The chain carries TRBV4-2 and TRBJ1-2, with D tentatively TRBD1 (6 bases). Deletions cut 0 bases from V and 2 bases from J, with 10 bases between. The CDR3 runs 15 residues. Germline assignment: CDR1 LGHNA and CDR2 YNFKEQ. The CDR3 protein is CASSQEGGANYGYTF. CDR3 DNA: TGTGCCAGCAGCCAAGAAGGGGGGGCGAACTATGGCTACACCTTC.

V and J are TRBV6-1 and TRBJ1-2, with 11 nucleotides matching TRBD1. In germline, CDR1 is MNHNS, CDR2 SASEGT. This CDR3 has 18 residues. V gave up 4 bases and J gave up 6 bases; unmatched junction bases: 16. The CDR3 spells CASSGPPGQGVGLDGYTF. The CDR3 DNA follows: TGTGCCAGCAGTGGGCCCCCGGGACAGGGGGTTGGGCTTGATGGCTACACCTTC.

The chain links TRBV25-1 to TRBJ1-1; 9 positions match TRBD1. Germline lookup yields CDR1 MGHDK and CDR2 SYGVNS. This CDR3 has 13 amino acids. The J segment lost 4 bases and the V segment lost 6 bases, leaving 3 bases of the junction unmatched. The CDR3, as DNA: TGTGCCAGCAGCTCACAGGGGGCCACTGAAGCTTTCTTT. Amino acid sequence: CASSSQGATEAFF.

V is TRBV11-2 and J is TRBJ1-6, with 9 bases aligning to TRBD1. The J segment lost 0 bases and the V segment lost 4 bases, leaving 4 bases of the junction unmatched. Per germline, CDR1 SGHAT and CDR2 FQNNGV. This CDR3 contains 17 residues. CDR3 in amino acids: CASSSGQGSSYNSPLHF. In nucleotides, the CDR3 is TGTGCCAGCAGCTCGGGACAGGGAAGCTCCTATAATTCACCCCTCCACTTT.

V and J are TRBV4-1 and TRBJ2-7; perhaps TRBD2 as D (5 bases). Germline V gene lookup returns CDR1 MGHRA and CDR2 YSYEKL. This CDR3 has 16 residues. V lost 0 bases, J lost 0 bases, and 12 bases lay in between. In nucleotides, the CDR3 is TGCGCCAGCAGCCAAGATTCTGCGGGTAGCTCCTACGAGCAGTACTTC. Residues: CASSQDSAGSSYEQYF.

CDR3 loop: CASSLGQGSNEQFF. CDR3 nucleotides: TGTGCCAGCAGCTTAGGGCAGGGAAGCAATGAGCAGTTCTTC. The V and J genes are TRBV7-7 and TRBJ2-1, with a tentative D call TRBD1 (5 bases). Germline lookup yields CDR1 SSHAT and CDR2 FNYEAQ (reference sequence). CDR3 size: 14 residues. Trimming shortened V by 1 base and J by 6 bases, and 10 bases separated the two germline ends.

This clone has only a few counts. This rearrangement joins TRBV7-9 to TRBJ1-2; a weak D match, TRBD1 (6 bases). Germline CDR1 and CDR2: SEHNR and FQNEAQ (reference sequence). Deletions cut 3 bases from V and 6 bases from J, with 14 bases between. This CDR3 is 14 amino acids long. The CDR3 spells CASSLMDSLDGYTF. CDR3 sequence (DNA): TGTGCCAGCAGCTTGATGGACAGCTTGGATGGCTACACCTTC.

The rearrangement joins TRBV6-5 to TRBJ2-1, with 10 bases lining up with TRBD1. Germline trimming cut 8 bases from V and 7 bases from J; bases unmatched to any gene: 8. The CDR3 totals 14 residues. Germline CDR1 is MNHEY and CDR2 is SVGAGI. CDR3 nucleotide sequence: TGTGCCAGCTTCGACAGGGGGCGGGCGAATGAGCAGTTCTTC. This translates into CASFDRGRANEQFF.